A single sample is the source of the 8 T cell receptor beta chains below, sequenced in a study of early T cells in non-severe SARS-CoV-2 infection. TCRdb independently ran MiXCR on the 5' RACE reads; one entry per CDR3 protein. The table shows about 64,000 distinct CDR3 sequences, with 11% occurring only once. This specimen consisted of whole blood, obtained at baseline. These receptor sequences come from an adult who was a healthcare worker with PCR-confirmed SARS-CoV-2 infection or an uninfected control (not recorded which).

This clonotype has at least ten counts. The chain has TRBV6-6 and TRBJ1-1; TRBD1 is a possible D gene (6 bases). The CDR3 has 17 amino acids. Germline V gene data show CDR1 as MNHNY and CDR2 as SVGAGI (reference sequence). The V end lost 3 bases, the J end lost 3 bases, and 20 bases lay between the germline ends. CDR3 region: CASSYPQGLVQDTEAFF. The CDR3 coding sequence is TGTGCCAGCAGTTATCCACAGGGTCTGGTTCAGGACACTGAAGCTTTCTTT.

Ten or more counts support this clonotype. V and J are TRBV12-3 or TRBV12-4 and TRBJ2-3, with 11 nucleotides matching TRBD2. This CDR3 contains 14 residues. V trimming: 9 bases; J trimming: 4 bases; junction bases outside the gene matches: 6. The CDR3: CASSPGLAADTQYF. In DNA, the CDR3 is TGTGCCAGTTCACCGGGACTAGCGGCAGATACGCAGTATTTT.

This clonotype was seen ten or more times. The rearrangement joins TRBV7-9 to TRBJ1-2, with D unclear. The CDR3 extends over 14 amino acids. Trimming shortened V by 6 bases and J by 4 bases, and 15 bases separated the two germline ends. Germline loops: CDR1 SEHNR, CDR2 FQNEAQ (reference sequence). The CDR3 reads CASSPREGGYGYTF. The CDR3 coding sequence is TGTGCCAGCAGTCCTCGCGAGGGCGGCTATGGCTACACCTTC.

The table lists this clonotype with many counts. The chain employs TRBV7-9 and TRBJ2-3; TRBD1 matches 9 bases. V shed 5 bases, J shed 2 bases, and the junction held 5 bases outside the gene matches. The length of the CDR3 is 15 residues. Germline CDR1 SEHNR, CDR2 FQNEAQ (reference sequence). The CDR3 coding sequence is TGTGCCAGCAGCGTCCGGGACAGGGTCACAGATACGCAGTATTTT. It yields the protein CASSVRDRVTDTQYF.

The sample holds a few counts of this clonotype. This chain connects TRBV2 to TRBJ1-2, with D hard to call. Per the germline V gene, CDR1 is SNHLY and CDR2 is FYNNEI. Trimming pared 4 bases from V and 0 bases from J, leaving 9 bases between. The length of the CDR3 is 14 residues. In DNA form, the CDR3 reads TGTGCCAGCAGTGTATCGCAGACTAACTATGGCTACACCTTC. It codes for CASSVSQTNYGYTF.

The chain is built from TRBV18 and TRBJ1-4; no reliable D call. CDR3 length: 13 amino acids. Germline CDR1 reads KGHSH; CDR2 reads LQKENI. V was cut by 4 bases and J by 10 bases, with 13 bases left in between. The CDR3 sequence: CASSLETSGKLFF. Written as DNA, the CDR3 is TGTGCCAGCTCACTGGAGACGAGTGGAAAACTGTTTTTT.

This clonotype was found many times. V and J are TRBV12-3 or TRBV12-4 and TRBJ1-5; the match to TRBD1 covers 8 bases. The length of the CDR3 is 14 residues. Trimming at V came to 5 bases and at J to 7 bases, leaving 7 bases not matched to a gene. The CDR3 DNA reads TGTGCCAGCAGTCGGACAGGGAGGGACCAGCCCCAGCATTTT. The encoded protein is CASSRTGRDQPQHF.

This sequence joins TRBV29-1 and TRBJ1-1; D remains ambiguous. The V and J ends lost 3 bases and 1 base respectively, with 12 bases between them. This CDR3 contains 14 residues. Germline CDR1 and CDR2: SQVTM and ANQGSEA. In DNA, the CDR3 is TGCAGCGTTGATCCCCCCACTTGGAACACTGAAGCTTTCTTT. This codes for CSVDPPTWNTEAFF. Filled out from reference TRBV29-1 and TRBJ1-1, the complete variable domain reads SAVISQKPSRDICQRGTSLTIQCQVDSQVTMMFWYRQQPGQSLTLIATANQGSEATYESGFVIDKFPISRPNLTFSTLTVSNMSPEDSSIYLCSVDPPTWNTEAFFGQGTRLTVV.